The T cell receptor beta chain under discussion was sequenced for a study of blood T cell repertoires in COVID-19. Overall study: In each case, the material was cDNA or gDNA derived from T cells, B-cell-depleted T cells, or PBMCs.

Germline-derived CDR1 and CDR2 are MDHEN and SYDVKM. Deletions cut 7 bases from V and 8 bases from J, with 12 bases between. The CDR3 runs 13 residues. Some clones are missing from TCRdb's copy, which holds only in-frame ones; the method was immunoSEQ multiplex PCR. The profile shows 55,000 or so clones, around nine tenths of them singletons. The receptor was derived from a woman aged 55-70 years with COVID-19, enrolled during active disease. Sequenced material: peripheral blood. V usage is TRBV28 and J usage is TRBJ1-6; maybe TRBD1 (5 bases). CDR3 region: CASIQQGDSPLHF. The CDR3 DNA sequence: TGTGCCAGCATACAGCAGGGCGATTCACCCCTCCACTTT.